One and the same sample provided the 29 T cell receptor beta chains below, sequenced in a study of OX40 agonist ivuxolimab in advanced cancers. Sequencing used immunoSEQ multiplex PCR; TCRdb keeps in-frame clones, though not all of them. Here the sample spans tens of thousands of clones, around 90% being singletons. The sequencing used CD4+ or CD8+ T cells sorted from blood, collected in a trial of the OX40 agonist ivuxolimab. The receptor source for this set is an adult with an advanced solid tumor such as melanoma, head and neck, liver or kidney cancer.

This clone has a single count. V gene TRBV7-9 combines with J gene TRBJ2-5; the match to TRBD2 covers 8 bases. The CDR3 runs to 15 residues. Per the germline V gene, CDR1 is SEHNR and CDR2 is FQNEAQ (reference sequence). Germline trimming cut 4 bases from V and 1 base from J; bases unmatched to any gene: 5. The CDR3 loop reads CASSSASGGQETQYF. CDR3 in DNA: TGTGCCAGCAGCTCAGCCAGCGGGGGCCAAGAGACCCAGTACTTC.

Here the CDR3 reads CASSLDSRHTDTQYF. The CDR3 DNA follows: TGCGCCAGCAGCTTGGACAGCCGACACACAGATACGCAGTATTTT. The chain is built from TRBV5-1 and TRBJ2-3; D unresolved. Germline V gene data show CDR1 as SGHRS and CDR2 as YFSETQ. Trimming took 0 bases from V and 2 from J, leaving 10 bases between them. The length of the CDR3 is 15 residues.

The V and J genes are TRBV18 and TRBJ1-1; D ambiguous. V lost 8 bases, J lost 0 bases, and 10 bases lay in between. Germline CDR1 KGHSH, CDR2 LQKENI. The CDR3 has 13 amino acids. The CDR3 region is CASTDPLNTEAFF. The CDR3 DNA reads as TGTGCCAGCACAGATCCTTTGAACACTGAAGCTTTCTTT.

CDR3 DNA sequence: TGTGCCAGCAGTCTTGGGGGCGGACTGAATGAGCAGTTCTTC. Protein sequence: CASSLGGGLNEQFF. The rearrangement joins TRBV6-1 to TRBJ2-1, with D maybe TRBD1 (6 bases). V lost 5 bases, J lost 7 bases, and 15 bases lay in between. From germline, CDR1 is MNHNS and CDR2 SASEGT. This CDR3 contains 14 residues.

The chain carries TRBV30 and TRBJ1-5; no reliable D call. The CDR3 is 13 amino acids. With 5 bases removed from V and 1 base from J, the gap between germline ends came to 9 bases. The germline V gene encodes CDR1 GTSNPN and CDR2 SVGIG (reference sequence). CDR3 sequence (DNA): TGTGCCTGGGAGGCCGGGAGCAATCAGCCCCAGCATTTT. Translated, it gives CAWEAGSNQPQHF.

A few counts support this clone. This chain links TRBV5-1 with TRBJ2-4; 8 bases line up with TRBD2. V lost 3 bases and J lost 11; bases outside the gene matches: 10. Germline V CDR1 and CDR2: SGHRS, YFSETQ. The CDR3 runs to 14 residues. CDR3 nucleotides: TGCGCCAGCAGCTCTGGACTAGCAATTGACGTTCAGTACTTC. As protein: CASSSGLAIDVQYF.

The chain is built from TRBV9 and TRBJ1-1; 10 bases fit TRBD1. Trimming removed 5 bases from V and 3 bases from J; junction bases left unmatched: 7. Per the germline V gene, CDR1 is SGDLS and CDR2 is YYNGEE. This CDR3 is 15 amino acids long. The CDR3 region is CASRADRGADTEAFF. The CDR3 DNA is TGTGCCAGCAGAGCGGACAGGGGGGCGGACACTGAAGCTTTCTTT.

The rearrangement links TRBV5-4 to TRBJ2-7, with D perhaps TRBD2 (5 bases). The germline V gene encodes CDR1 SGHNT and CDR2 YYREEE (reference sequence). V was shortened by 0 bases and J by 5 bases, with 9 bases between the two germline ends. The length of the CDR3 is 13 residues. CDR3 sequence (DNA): TGTGCCAGCAGCTTGGCCCGGGGTAACGAGCAGTACTTC. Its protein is CASSLARGNEQYF.

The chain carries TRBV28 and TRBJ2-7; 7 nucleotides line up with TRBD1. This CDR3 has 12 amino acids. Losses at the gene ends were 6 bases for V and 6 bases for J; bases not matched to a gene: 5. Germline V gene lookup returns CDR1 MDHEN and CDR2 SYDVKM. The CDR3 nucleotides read TGTGCCAGCAGCTACAGGGGCCCCGAGCAGTACTTC. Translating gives CASSYRGPEQYF.

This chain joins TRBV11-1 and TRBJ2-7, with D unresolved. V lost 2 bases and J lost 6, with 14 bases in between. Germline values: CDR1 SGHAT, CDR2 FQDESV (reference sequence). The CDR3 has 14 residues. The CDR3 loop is CASSLSDGPAEQYF. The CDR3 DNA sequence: TGTGCCAGCAGCTTATCGGACGGTCCGGCCGAGCAGTACTTC.

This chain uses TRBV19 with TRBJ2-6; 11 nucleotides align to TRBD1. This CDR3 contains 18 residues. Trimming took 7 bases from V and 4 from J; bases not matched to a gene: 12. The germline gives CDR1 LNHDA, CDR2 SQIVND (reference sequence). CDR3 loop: CASTTGQGVASGANVLTF. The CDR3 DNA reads TGTGCCAGTACCACGGGACAGGGGGTTGCCTCGGGGGCCAACGTCCTGACTTTC.

CDR3 in DNA: TGTGCCAGCAGTTTTCAAGCGGGAGGTACGGCTGAGCAGTTCTTC. It codes for CASSFQAGGTAEQFF. This chain connects TRBV11-3 to TRBJ2-1; 9 bases align to TRBD2. This CDR3 comprises 15 residues. Germline CDR1 SGHNT, CDR2 YENEEA. V was clipped by 6 bases and J by 9 bases; unmatched bases: 12.

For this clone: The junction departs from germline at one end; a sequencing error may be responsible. The CDR3 nucleotides are TGTGCTAGCACATTAGGGAGGCGCGAGCAGTACTTC. It specifies CASTLGRREQYF. The chain carries TRBV7-7 and TRBJ2-7; a possible D gene is TRBD2 (6 bases). The CDR3 spans 12 residues. Germline CDR1 reads SSHAT; CDR2 reads FNYEAQ (reference sequence).

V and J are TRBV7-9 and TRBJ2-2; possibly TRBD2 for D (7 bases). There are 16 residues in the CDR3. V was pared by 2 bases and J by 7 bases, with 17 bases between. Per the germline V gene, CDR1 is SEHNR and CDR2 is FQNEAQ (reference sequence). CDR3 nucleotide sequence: TGTGCCAGCAGCTTACGGGGGGCCCTAATTGACGGGGAGCTGTTTTTT. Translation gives CASSLRGALIDGELFF. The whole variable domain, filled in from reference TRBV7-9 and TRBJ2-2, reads DTGVSQNPRHKITKRGQNVTFRCDPISEHNRLYWYRQTLGQGPEFLTYFQNEAQLEKSRLLSDRFSAERPKGSFSTLEIQRTEQGDSAMYLCASSLRGALIDGELFFGEGSRLTVL.

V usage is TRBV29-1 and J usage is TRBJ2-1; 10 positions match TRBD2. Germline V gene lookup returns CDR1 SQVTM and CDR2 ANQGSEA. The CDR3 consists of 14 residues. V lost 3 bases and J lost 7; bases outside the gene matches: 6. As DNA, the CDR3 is TGCAGCGTTGATCTAGCGGGAGTAGGAAATGAGCAGTTCTTC. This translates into CSVDLAGVGNEQFF.

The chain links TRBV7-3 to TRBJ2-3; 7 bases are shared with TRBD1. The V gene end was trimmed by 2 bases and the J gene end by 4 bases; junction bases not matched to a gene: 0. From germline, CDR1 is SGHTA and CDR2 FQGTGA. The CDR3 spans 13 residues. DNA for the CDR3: TGTGCCAGCAGCTTACAGGGGGCAGATACGCAGTATTTT. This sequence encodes CASSLQGADTQYF.

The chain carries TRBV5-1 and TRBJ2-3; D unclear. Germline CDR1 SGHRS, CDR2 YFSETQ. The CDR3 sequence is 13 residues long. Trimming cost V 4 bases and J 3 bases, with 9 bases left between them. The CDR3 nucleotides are TGCGCCAGCAGCGAAGCACAGACAGATACGCAGTATTTT. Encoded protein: CASSEAQTDTQYF.

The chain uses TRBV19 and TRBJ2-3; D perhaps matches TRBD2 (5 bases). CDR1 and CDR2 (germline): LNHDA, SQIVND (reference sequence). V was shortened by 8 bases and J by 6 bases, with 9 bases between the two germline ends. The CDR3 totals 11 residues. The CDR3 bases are TGTGCCAGTCAGGACTGGGATACGCAGTATTTT. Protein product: CASQDWDTQYF.

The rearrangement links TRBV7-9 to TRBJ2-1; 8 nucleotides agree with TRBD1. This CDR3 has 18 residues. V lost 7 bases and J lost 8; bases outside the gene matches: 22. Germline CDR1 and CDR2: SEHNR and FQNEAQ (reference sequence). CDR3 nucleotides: TGTGCCAGCACCGGAATCTACGCGGGTCCAGGGGGCTTGGATGAGCAGTTCTTC. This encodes CASTGIYAGPGGLDEQFF. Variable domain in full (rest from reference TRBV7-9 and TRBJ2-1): DTGVSQNPRHKITKRGQNVTFRCDPISEHNRLYWYRQTLGQGPEFLTYFQNEAQLEKSRLLSDRFSAERPKGSFSTLEIQRTEQGDSAMYLCASTGIYAGPGGLDEQFFGPGTRLTVL.

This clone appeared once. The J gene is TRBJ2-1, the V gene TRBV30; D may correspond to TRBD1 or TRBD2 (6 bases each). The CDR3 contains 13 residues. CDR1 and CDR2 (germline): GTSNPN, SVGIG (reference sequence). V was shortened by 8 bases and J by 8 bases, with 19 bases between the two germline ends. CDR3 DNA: TGTGCCGGATACGGGGGCAGGGCGGATGAGCAGTTCTTC. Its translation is CAGYGGRADEQFF. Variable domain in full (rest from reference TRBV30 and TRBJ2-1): SQTIHQWPATLVQPVGSPLSLECTVEGTSNPNLYWYRQAAGRGLQLLFYSVGIGQISSEVPQNLSASRPQDRQFILSSKKLLLSDSGFYLCAGYGGRADEQFFGPGTRLTVL.

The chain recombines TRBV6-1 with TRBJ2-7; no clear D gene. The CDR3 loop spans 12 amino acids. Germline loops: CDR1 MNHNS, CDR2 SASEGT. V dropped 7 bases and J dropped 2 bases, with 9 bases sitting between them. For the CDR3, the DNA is TGTGCCAGCAAGGAGTCTGCCTACGAGCAGTACTTC. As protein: CASKESAYEQYF.

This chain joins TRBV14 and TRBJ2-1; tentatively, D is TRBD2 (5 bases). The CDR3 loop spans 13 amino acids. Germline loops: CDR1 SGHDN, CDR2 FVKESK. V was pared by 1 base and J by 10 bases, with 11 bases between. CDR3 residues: CASSQVRTGEQFF. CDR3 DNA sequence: TGTGCCAGCAGCCAAGTCCGGACTGGCGAGCAGTTCTTC.

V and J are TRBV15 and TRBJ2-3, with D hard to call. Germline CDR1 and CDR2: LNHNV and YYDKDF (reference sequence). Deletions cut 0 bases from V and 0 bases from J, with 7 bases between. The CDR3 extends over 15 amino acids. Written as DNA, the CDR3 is TGTGCCACCAGCAGAGATCGCGAGAGCACAGATACGCAGTATTTT. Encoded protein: CATSRDRESTDTQYF. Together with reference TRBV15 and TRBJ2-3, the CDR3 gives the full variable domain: DAMVIQNPRYQVTQFGKPVTLSCSQTLNHNVMYWYQQKSSQAPKLLFHYYDKDFNNEADTPDNFQSRRPNTSFCFLDIRSPGLGDTAMYLCATSRDRESTDTQYFGPGTRLTVL.

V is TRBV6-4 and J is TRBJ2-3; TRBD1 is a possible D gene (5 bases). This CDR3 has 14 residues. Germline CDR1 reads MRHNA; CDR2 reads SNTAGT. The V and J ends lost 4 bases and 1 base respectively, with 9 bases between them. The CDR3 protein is CASSVGARTDTQYF. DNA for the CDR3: TGTGCCAGCAGTGTAGGGGCTCGCACAGATACGCAGTATTTT.

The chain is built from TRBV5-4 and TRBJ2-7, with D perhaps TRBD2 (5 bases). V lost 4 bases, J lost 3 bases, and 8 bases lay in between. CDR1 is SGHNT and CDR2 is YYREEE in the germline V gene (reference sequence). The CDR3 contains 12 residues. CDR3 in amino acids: CASSLANYEQYF. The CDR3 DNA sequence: TGTGCCAGCAGCCTAGCAAACTACGAGCAGTACTTC.

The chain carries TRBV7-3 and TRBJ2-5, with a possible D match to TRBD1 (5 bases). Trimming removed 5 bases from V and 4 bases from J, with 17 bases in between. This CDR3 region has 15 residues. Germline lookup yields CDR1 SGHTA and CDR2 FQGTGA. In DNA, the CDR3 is TGTGCCAGCAGCCCCACCTCGCAGGGAAGAGAGACCCAGTACTTC. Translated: CASSPTSQGRETQYF.

Here the CDR3 DNA reads TGTGCCAGTAGCTTAGGGACGGAGAGCTCTGGGGCCAACGTCCTGACTTTC. Residues: CASSLGTESSGANVLTF. The chain uses TRBV19 and TRBJ2-6; perhaps D is TRBD1 or TRBD2 (5 bases each). Trimming pared 6 bases from V and 0 bases from J, leaving 15 bases between. This CDR3 contains 17 residues. Per germline, CDR1 LNHDA and CDR2 SQIVND (reference sequence).

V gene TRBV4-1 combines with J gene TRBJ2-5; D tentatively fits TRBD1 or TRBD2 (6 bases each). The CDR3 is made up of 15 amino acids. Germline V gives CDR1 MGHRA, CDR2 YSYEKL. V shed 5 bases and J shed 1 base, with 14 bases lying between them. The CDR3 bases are TGCGCCAGCAGCATTCAAGGGGGGACCCAAGAGACCCAGTACTTC. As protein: CASSIQGGTQETQYF.

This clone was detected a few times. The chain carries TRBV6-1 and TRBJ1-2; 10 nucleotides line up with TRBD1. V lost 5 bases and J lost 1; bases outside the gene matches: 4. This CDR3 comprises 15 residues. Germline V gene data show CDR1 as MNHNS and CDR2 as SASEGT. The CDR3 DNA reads TGTGCCAGCAGTCCCCGGACAGGGGGTAACTATGGCTACACCTTC. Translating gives CASSPRTGGNYGYTF.